The sequence of this TCR beta chain was determined in a study of T cells after posttransplantation cyclophosphamide. Germline V lookup: CDR1 GTSNPN, CDR2 SVGIG (reference sequence). CDR3 length equals 12 residues. For this clone: What it recognizes is unknown.

Treatment was busulfan-fludarabine conditioning, a marrow graft, and cyclophosphamide on days +3 and +4. Regarding the study as a whole: TRB overlap between skin or GI tissue T cells and blood was limited.

The table came from immunoSEQ multiplex PCR; TCRdb's copy has only in-frame clones and leaves some out. The sample is made up of several thousand clones, none counted only once. The clonotype was recovered from a male patient aged 45-60 years who received an allogeneic stem cell transplant from an unrelated donor, was CMV-positive, and had acute GVHD only. Some of the T cells might come from the graft donor. The chain combines TRBV30 with TRBJ2-5, with D possibly TRBD1 on 6 matching bases. The J call may be incorrect, as the DNA end agrees better with TRBJ2-7. The sample was PBMCs, taken after allogeneic stem cell transplant with posttransplant cyclophosphamide. CDR3 region: CAWKQGAYEQYF. As DNA, the CDR3 is TGTGCCTGGAAACAGGGTGCTTACGAGCAGTACTTC.